This T cell receptor (beta chain) was recovered during a study of blood T cells in healthy people across ages. PCR was performed a second time for roughly 7 to 12 cycles using a sample-barcoded 5' primer and a J-beta primer mix. Every individual sample yielded 2.5 million or more paired-end reads (each containing CDR3). In TCRdb, the 5' RACE reads were re-called with MiXCR into one record per CDR3 protein. This sample has 1.5 million to 2 million distinct CDR3 sequences; around half occur once, and the top ten carry approximately 2.1%. CDR1 and CDR2 (germline): LGHNA, YNFKEQ. V lost 4 bases and J 3 bases, leaving 10 bases between the germline ends. The CDR3 spans 13 residues. Regarding this clonotype: What it recognizes is unknown.

Study conclusions and caveats: Measured against age, TCR beta diversity per million T cells decreased in a roughly linear manner.

Isolating PBMCs gave at least 6.5 million of these cells per sample. Per individual sample, total RNA of at least 5.5 micrograms was extracted. This receptor was identified in a woman aged 40 to 55 in good health. This sequence joins TRBV4-2 and TRBJ2-7; D uncertain. The sequenced material came from blood. The CDR3 reads CASSPRAFYEQYF. DNA for the CDR3: TGTGCCAGCAGCCCTCGGGCCTTCTACGAGCAGTACTTC.